A single sample is the source of the 27 T cell receptor beta chains below, sequenced in a study of Ad26.COV2.S vaccination and SARS-CoV-2 variants. The treatment denotes: 15 to 20 received Ad26.COV2.S at low or high dose, single or two shots; several received placebo; per-sample allocation not given. Collection of samples fell on day 63 after the first vaccine or placebo injection. Using immunoSEQ multiplex PCR, the repertoire was profiled, and TCRdb retains in-frame clones only, with some absent. The sample yields approximately 460,000 clones, 89% seen once. This material consisted of peripheral blood, taken in a trial of Ad26.COV2.S vaccine versus placebo. The origin of the receptors is a person between 18 and 60 years old who received the Ad26.COV2.S COVID-19 vaccine or a placebo.

This clone has more than one count but fewer than ten. This chain uses TRBV19 with TRBJ2-7, with D possibly being TRBD1 or TRBD2 (5 bases each). The CDR3 loop spans 12 amino acids. Germline CDR1 reads LNHDA; CDR2 reads SQIVND (reference sequence). Trimming left V 5 bases short and J 5 bases short, with 10 bases between. The CDR3 sequence is CASSPGTHEQYF. The CDR3 coding sequence is TGTGCCAGTAGTCCTGGGACCCACGAGCAGTACTTC.

The chain is built from TRBV27 and TRBJ2-7, with 14 positions matching TRBD2. V shed 6 bases, J shed 7 bases, and the junction held 11 bases outside the gene matches. In germline, CDR1 is MNHEY, CDR2 SMNVEV (reference sequence). This CDR3 is 16 amino acids long. CDR3 loop: CASSSPGTSGRWEQYF. The CDR3 region has the DNA TGTGCCAGCAGCTCTCCAGGGACTAGCGGGAGATGGGAGCAGTACTTC.

This clone occurred once. The chain couples TRBV6-2 or TRBV6-3 to TRBJ2-7; 7 bases map to TRBD1. Germline V CDR1 and CDR2: MNHEY, SVGEGT. The CDR3 is 14 residues long. Losses at the gene ends were 7 bases for V and 5 bases for J; bases not matched to a gene: 11. CDR3 bases: TGTGCCAGCACCCCCTGGAATACAGGGGACGAGCAGTACTTC. This gives the protein CASTPWNTGDEQYF.

This chain links TRBV18 with TRBJ1-2; D is ambiguous. Germline-derived CDR1 and CDR2 are KGHSH and LQKENI. V lost 8 bases and J lost 2, with 9 bases in between. This CDR3 has 12 residues. Written as DNA, the CDR3 is TGTGCCAGCAACCGGGAAAACTATGGCTACACCTTC. Translated, it gives CASNRENYGYTF. Full variable domain (rest looked up from reference TRBV18 and TRBJ1-2): NAGVMQNPRHLVRRRGQEARLRCSPMKGHSHVYWYRQLPEEGLKFMVYLQKENIIDESGMPKERFSAEFPKEGPSILRIQQVVRGDSAAYFCASNRENYGYTFGSGTRLTVV.

The chain recombines TRBV28 with TRBJ2-3; D may be TRBD2 (5 bases). The CDR3 has 18 amino acids. CDR1 is MDHEN, CDR2 SYDVKM, per germline. V gave up 8 bases and J gave up 2 bases, with 26 bases separating them. The CDR3: CASARTTRAEIHTDTQYF. The CDR3 nucleotides read TGTGCCAGCGCTAGAACCACGAGGGCGGAGATCCACACAGATACGCAGTATTTT.

This clone turned up a few times. The chain links TRBV7-9 to TRBJ2-2; the match to TRBD1 covers 8 bases. CDR1 and CDR2 from the germline V gene are SEHNR and FQNEAQ (reference sequence). Germline trimming cut 4 bases from V and 4 bases from J; bases unmatched to any gene: 2. The CDR3 is 14 amino acids. The CDR3 loop reads CASSSTGATGELFF. CDR3 nucleotide sequence: TGTGCCAGCAGCTCGACAGGGGCCACCGGGGAGCTGTTTTTT.

The chain employs TRBV5-4 and TRBJ1-1; D gene unclear. This CDR3 spans 15 amino acids. Germline CDR1 and CDR2: SGHNT and YYREEE (reference sequence). V was shortened by 2 bases and J by 3 bases, with 14 bases between the two germline ends. DNA of the CDR3: TGTGCCAGCAGCTTCCCCGGGCTGGGTTACACTGAAGCTTTCTTT. It translates to CASSFPGLGYTEAFF.

This chain connects TRBV28 to TRBJ2-1; 7 positions match TRBD1. The junction had 14 bases not matched to a gene; V was cut back by 8 bases and J by 7 bases. The length of the CDR3 is 15 residues. From germline, CDR1 is MDHEN and CDR2 SYDVKM. CDR3 region: CASSTSRDRLNEQFF. The CDR3 DNA sequence: TGTGCCAGCTCAACGTCCCGGGACAGACTAAATGAGCAGTTCTTC.

The rearrangement uses TRBV4-2 and TRBJ1-1; D not certain. CDR3 size: 13 residues. From germline, CDR1 is LGHNA and CDR2 YNFKEQ. Trimming cost V 0 bases and J 4 bases, with 6 bases left between them. CDR3 in DNA: TGTGCCAGCAGCCAAGAATTCCCCACTGAAGCTTTCTTT. Translation gives CASSQEFPTEAFF.

The table lists this clone with a few counts. V usage is TRBV25-1 and J usage is TRBJ2-7, with D possibly TRBD2 on 6 matching bases. Per germline, CDR1 MGHDK and CDR2 SYGVNS. The CDR3 runs 14 residues. Trimming pared 4 bases from V and 0 bases from J, leaving 10 bases between. CDR3 in amino acids: CASSGLTSSYEQYF. The CDR3 DNA sequence: TGTGCCAGCAGTGGGCTGACTAGCTCCTACGAGCAGTACTTC.

The gene calls are TRBV7-2 and TRBJ1-2; D unclear. There are 14 residues in the CDR3. CDR1 SGHTA and CDR2 FQGNSA come from the germline V gene. The V end lost 0 bases, the J end lost 3 bases, and 8 bases lay between the germline ends. CDR3 sequence: CASSLADGDYGYTF. The CDR3 nucleotides are TGTGCCAGCAGCTTAGCTGACGGAGACTATGGCTACACCTTC.

CDR3 residues: CASSSSTGNEKLFF. DNA for the CDR3: TGTGCCAGCAGCTCCTCAACAGGGAACGAAAAACTGTTTTTT. This sequence joins TRBV11-2 and TRBJ1-4; tentative D call: TRBD1 (6 bases). CDR1 SGHAT and CDR2 FQNNGV come from the germline V gene. The V gene lost 4 bases and the J gene lost 8 bases, with 14 bases spanning the gap. The CDR3 totals 14 residues.

The chain recombines TRBV5-1 with TRBJ2-7; 7 bases agree with TRBD1. Germline CDR1 reads SGHRS; CDR2 reads YFSETQ. Unmatched junction bases numbered 5, after V lost 2 bases and J lost 0 bases. The CDR3 has 15 residues. Written as DNA, the CDR3 is TGCGCCAGCAGCTTTAGACAGGGAAGCTCCTACGAGCAGTACTTC. The encoded protein is CASSFRQGSSYEQYF.

The chain recombines TRBV7-3 with TRBJ2-1; the D is unclear. Germline CDR1 and CDR2: SGHTA and FQGTGA. Trimming took off 4 bases at V and 7 bases at J, with 8 bases between the two ends. The CDR3 consists of 12 residues. The CDR3 sequence is CASSYMGNEQFF. For the CDR3, the DNA is TGTGCCAGCAGCTATATGGGGAATGAGCAGTTCTTC.

This clone was seen a single time. The V and J genes are TRBV9 and TRBJ2-1; TRBD2 matches 13 bases. This CDR3 is built from 13 residues. The ends lost 0 bases at V and 15 bases at J; junction bases unmatched: 3. CDR1 SGDLS and CDR2 YYNGEE come from the germline V gene. CDR3 sequence (DNA): TGTGCCAGCAGCGTAGCTACTAGCGGGAGGGTGTTCTTC. Amino acids: CASSVATSGRVFF.

This chain joins TRBV5-1 and TRBJ2-7, with TRBD2 matching over 10 bases. The CDR3 has 16 amino acids. J lost 0 bases, V lost 2 bases, and 5 bases had no gene match. Germline V CDR1 and CDR2: SGHRS, YFSETQ. CDR3 region: CASSFTSGVSSYEQYF. The CDR3 DNA is TGCGCCAGCAGCTTTACTAGCGGGGTGAGCTCCTACGAGCAGTACTTC.

The rearrangement joins TRBV11-2 to TRBJ2-2; tentatively, D is TRBD1 (5 bases). Germline CDR1 reads SGHAT; CDR2 reads FQNNGV. The V end lost 5 bases, the J end lost 2 bases, and 15 bases lay between the germline ends. CDR3 size: 16 residues. CDR3 protein: CASSIGQGTNTGELFF. The CDR3 DNA reads as TGTGCCAGCAGCATAGGCCAGGGAACCAACACCGGGGAGCTGTTTTTT.

The chain has TRBV28 and TRBJ1-4; D call uncertain. Trimming took 3 bases from V and 8 from J, leaving 13 bases between them. Per germline, CDR1 MDHEN and CDR2 SYDVKM. The CDR3 contains 14 residues. The CDR3, as DNA: TGTGCCAGCAGTTTTATAAGCGGAGGGGAAAAACTGTTTTTT. Amino acids: CASSFISGGEKLFF.

The chain has TRBV27 and TRBJ2-2; no reliable D call. The CDR3 is 14 amino acids. V was cut by 5 bases and J by 5 bases, with 12 bases left in between. Germline CDR1 and CDR2: MNHEY and SMNVEV (reference sequence). Here the CDR3 reads CASSLVMRTGELFF. As DNA, the CDR3 is TGTGCCAGCAGTCTCGTGATGAGGACCGGGGAGCTGTTTTTT.

V is TRBV7-2 and J is TRBJ2-7; 7 bases fit TRBD2. This CDR3 has 14 amino acids. Germline V CDR1 and CDR2: SGHTA, FQGNSA. V was pared by 2 bases and J by 1 base, with 2 bases of the junction left unmatched. DNA of the CDR3: TGTGCCAGCAGCTTATCGCGGGAGTCCTACGAGCAGTACTTC. Residues: CASSLSRESYEQYF.

The chain joins TRBV5-1 to TRBJ2-2, with 7 positions matching TRBD1. The CDR3 is made up of 17 amino acids. Germline V gives CDR1 SGHRS, CDR2 YFSETQ. V was pared by 0 bases and J by 1 base, with 6 bases of the junction left unmatched. The CDR3 sequence: CASSLAGDSRNTGELFF. CDR3 DNA: TGCGCCAGCAGCTTGGCAGGGGACAGTCGGAACACCGGGGAGCTGTTTTTT.

This clone was observed once. The J gene is TRBJ2-3, the V gene TRBV5-1; 9 nucleotides line up with TRBD2. The CDR3 totals 16 residues. Germline V gene data show CDR1 as SGHRS and CDR2 as YFSETQ. Trimming at V came to 2 bases and at J to 5 bases, leaving 9 bases not matched to a gene. Here the CDR3 reads CASSLVAGTSLDTQYF. The CDR3 region has the DNA TGCGCCAGCAGCTTAGTAGCCGGGACTAGCTTAGATACGCAGTATTTT.

This chain links TRBV11-1 with TRBJ1-2; D is possibly TRBD1 (6 bases). Trimming took 1 base from V and 4 from J, leaving 16 bases between them. Germline V CDR1 and CDR2: SGHAT, FQDESV (reference sequence). The CDR3 sequence is 16 residues long. CDR3 nucleotide sequence: TGTGCCAGCAGCTTAGACCCACAGGGTTTTGGCTATGGCTACACCTTC. Translating it yields CASSLDPQGFGYGYTF.

The chain recombines TRBV28 with TRBJ2-1, with 10 bases matching TRBD1. Germline CDR1 reads MDHEN; CDR2 reads SYDVKM. V was pared by 3 bases and J by 2 bases, with 7 bases of the junction left unmatched. There are 17 residues in the CDR3. CDR3 bases: TGTGCCAGCAGTTTGATCCACGGGACAGGGGCCTACAATGAGCAGTTCTTC. It encodes CASSLIHGTGAYNEQFF.

The chain joins TRBV11-2 to TRBJ2-7; 8 bases map to TRBD1. The CDR3 extends over 14 amino acids. Germline trimming cut 7 bases from V and 8 bases from J; bases unmatched to any gene: 13. Per germline, CDR1 SGHAT and CDR2 FQNNGV. CDR3 loop: CASTPLSGGAQQYF. As DNA, the CDR3 is TGTGCCAGCACACCTCTCTCAGGGGGCGCGCAGCAGTACTTC.

The V and J genes are TRBV10-3 and TRBJ1-3; D might be TRBD1 (5 bases). This CDR3 spans 14 amino acids. Germline V gene lookup returns CDR1 ENHRY and CDR2 SYGVKD. V dropped 2 bases and J dropped 4 bases, with 9 bases sitting between them. CDR3 sequence: CAISERGGGNTIYF. CDR3 bases: TGTGCCATCAGTGAGCGGGGGGGAGGAAACACCATATATTTT.

The table lists this clone with a count of one. The chain carries TRBV30 and TRBJ2-2, with 10 bases lining up with TRBD2. Germline values: CDR1 GTSNPN, CDR2 SVGIG (reference sequence). Trimming removed 3 bases from V and 5 bases from J; junction bases left unmatched: 9. This CDR3 region has 16 residues. CDR3 sequence reads: CAWRLAGWGRTGELFF. CDR3 nucleotides: TGTGCCTGGAGACTAGCGGGATGGGGGCGGACCGGGGAGCTGTTTTTT. The full variable domain, in which reference TRBV30 and TRBJ2-2 provide the parts outside the CDR3, is SQTIHQWPATLVQPVGSPLSLECTVEGTSNPNLYWYRQAAGRGLQLLFYSVGIGQISSEVPQNLSASRPQDRQFILSSKKLLLSDSGFYLCAWRLAGWGRTGELFFGEGSRLTVL.